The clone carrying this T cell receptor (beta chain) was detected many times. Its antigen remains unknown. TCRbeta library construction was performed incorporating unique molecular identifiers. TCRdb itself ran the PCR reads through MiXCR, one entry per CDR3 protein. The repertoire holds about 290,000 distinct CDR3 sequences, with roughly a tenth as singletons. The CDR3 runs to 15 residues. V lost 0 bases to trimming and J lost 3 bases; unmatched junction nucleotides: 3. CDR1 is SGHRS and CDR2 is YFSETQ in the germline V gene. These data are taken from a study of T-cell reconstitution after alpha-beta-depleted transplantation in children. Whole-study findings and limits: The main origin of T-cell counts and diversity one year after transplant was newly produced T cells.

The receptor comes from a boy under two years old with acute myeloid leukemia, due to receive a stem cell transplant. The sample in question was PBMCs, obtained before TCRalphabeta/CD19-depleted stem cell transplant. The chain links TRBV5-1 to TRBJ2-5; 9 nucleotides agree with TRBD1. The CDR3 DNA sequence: TGCGCCAGCAGCTTGGCCGGGACAGGGAAAGAGACCCAGTACTTC. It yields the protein CASSLAGTGKETQYF.